Each of the 17 T cell receptor beta chains below was sequenced from the same sample in a study of T cells in Graves' hyperthyroidism and ophthalmopathy. Researchers took RNA transcripts and amplified the TCR beta CDR3 regions from them. The study used the HTBI primer set for a first-round RT-PCR of the TCR CDR3. MiXCR, run by TCRdb on the multiplex PCR reads, gives a single entry per CDR3 protein. The sample has 300,000 to 400,000 distinct CDR3 sequences, about 13% seen once; the top ten hold 9.2%. The source material was blood. All receptors derive from a young woman with Graves' hyperthyroidism.

The V call is TRBV12-3 or TRBV12-4, the J call TRBJ2-3; possible D gene TRBD2, 5 bases. With 7 bases removed from V and 5 bases from J, the gap between germline ends came to 19 bases. This CDR3 is 15 amino acids long. The CDR3 is CASKPGTGSGDTQYF. Here the CDR3 DNA reads TGTGCCAGCAAACCGGGAACGGGTTCGGGAGATACGCAGTATTTT.

This clonotype occurred once. Possible read error: a much larger clone is one base away. The CDR3 DNA reads TGTGCCAGCAGAGCTGGACAGGTCGATCAGCCCCAGCGTTTT. Translated, it gives CASRAGQVDQPQRF. J is TRBJ1-5 and V is TRBV6-2 or TRBV6-3; 7 positions agree with TRBD1. The CDR3 totals 14 residues. Germline V gene data show CDR1 as MNHEY and CDR2 as SVGEGT.

Of note for this clonotype: A much larger clone differs by one base, so this may be a read error. The J gene is TRBJ2-2, the V gene TRBV28; D possibly matches TRBD1 or TRBD2 (6 bases each). CDR3 length: 15 residues. Germline CDR1 reads MDHEN; CDR2 reads SYDVKM. The CDR3 bases are TGTGCCAGCAGTTTATTAAGACAGGAGACCGGGGGGCTGTTTTTT. Its protein product is CASSLLRQETGGLFF.

Written as DNA, the CDR3 is TGTGCCAGCAGTTCCCCGGGGAGCAATCAGCCCCAGCATTTT. Translating it yields CASSSPGSNQPQHF. V and J are TRBV6-1 and TRBJ1-5; no definite D call. The CDR3 is 14 residues long. With 5 bases removed from V and 1 base from J, the gap between germline ends came to 9 bases. Germline V lookup: CDR1 MNHNS, CDR2 SASEGT.

There are many counts of this clonotype. The genes are TRBV18 and TRBJ1-1; the D gene is possibly TRBD1 (5 bases). The CDR3 is 13 residues long. Germline CDR1 KGHSH, CDR2 LQKENI. V lost 6 bases to trimming and J lost 5 bases, with 13 bases between them. The CDR3 protein is CASSIGAGTEAFF. The CDR3 DNA reads TGTGCCAGCTCTATAGGGGCAGGAACTGAAGCTTTCTTT.

This clonotype was seen ten or more times. The DNA of the CDR3 is TGCGCCAGCAGTTTCCTACAGGGGCTGAACACTGAAGCTTTCTTT. Amino acid sequence: CASSFLQGLNTEAFF. The chain combines TRBV5-1 with TRBJ1-1; TRBD1 matches at 7 bases. The V segment lost 5 bases and the J segment 0 bases; nucleotides outside the gene matches: 7. The CDR3 consists of 15 residues. CDR1 SGHRS and CDR2 YFSETQ come from the germline V gene.

This clonotype was seen only a few times. The CDR3 DNA is TGCGCCAGCAGCCAAGGAGAGGGTGGGGGCACTGAAGCTTTCTTT. It encodes CASSQGEGGGTEAFF. This chain joins TRBV4-1 and TRBJ1-1, with D possibly TRBD1 on 5 matching bases. Germline loops: CDR1 MGHRA, CDR2 YSYEKL. V lost 1 base, J lost 4 bases, and 13 bases lay in between. The length of the CDR3 is 15 residues.

Ten or more counts support this clonotype. The chain is built from TRBV20-1 and TRBJ2-5, with D possibly being TRBD1 (5 bases). Germline assignment: CDR1 DFQATT and CDR2 SNEGSKA (reference sequence). This CDR3 comprises 14 residues. Trimming stripped 7 bases from V and 11 bases from J, with 26 bases between. The CDR3 spells CSVNLQGAPSSQYF. In DNA form, the CDR3 reads TGCAGTGTCAACCTCCAGGGCGCCCCATCTAGTCAGTACTTC.

At least ten counts were recorded for this clonotype. The J gene is TRBJ2-3, the V gene TRBV28; D is unclear. V lost 5 bases, J lost 7 bases, and 13 bases lay in between. Germline values: CDR1 MDHEN, CDR2 SYDVKM. This CDR3 has 13 residues. The CDR3 bases are TGTGCCAGCAGTCCAGAACCGACAAATACGCAGTATTTT. Amino acid sequence: CASSPEPTNTQYF.

This clonotype came up many times. CDR3 bases: TGTGCCAGCAGCTCTAACCCCTCAGGGGAAGGACAGCCCCAGCATTTT. It is translated as CASSSNPSGEGQPQHF. V usage is TRBV7-9 and J usage is TRBJ1-5, with D tentatively TRBD1 (6 bases). This CDR3 is 16 amino acids long. Germline V gives CDR1 SEHNR, CDR2 FQNEAQ (reference sequence). V lost 4 bases and J lost 7, with 20 bases in between.

This chain uses TRBV27 with TRBJ2-7; the match to TRBD1 covers 7 bases. The V segment lost 5 bases and the J segment 3 bases; nucleotides outside the gene matches: 10. The germline gives CDR1 MNHEY, CDR2 SMNVEV (reference sequence). The CDR3 is 15 amino acids. CDR3 residues: CASSVYPGDSYEQYF. For the CDR3, the DNA is TGTGCCAGCAGTGTGTACCCAGGGGACAGCTACGAGCAGTACTTC.

The sample holds many counts of this clonotype. V gene TRBV20-1 combines with J gene TRBJ2-3, with 11 bases aligning to TRBD2. Germline trimming cut 4 bases from V and 4 bases from J; bases unmatched to any gene: 1. The CDR3 runs to 13 residues. Germline assignment: CDR1 DFQATT and CDR2 SNEGSKA (reference sequence). The CDR3 coding sequence is TGCAGTGCTAAGACTAGCGGGGCAGATACGCAGTATTTT. Encoded protein: CSAKTSGADTQYF.

The chain carries TRBV3-1 and TRBJ2-5; TRBD2 matches 9 bases. This CDR3 is built from 16 residues. J lost 10 bases, V lost 0 bases, and 12 bases had no gene match. CDR1 is LGHDT, CDR2 YNNKEL, per germline (reference sequence). The CDR3 DNA reads TGTGCCAGCAGCCAAGATCTGACTAGCGGCAGGTTAATCCAGTACTTC. Amino acids: CASSQDLTSGRLIQYF.

This clonotype came up many times. This rearrangement joins TRBV12-3 or TRBV12-4 to TRBJ1-1, with D uncertain. The ends were cut back, 6 bases at V and 1 base at J, with 9 bases in the middle. CDR3 length: 13 residues. The CDR3 DNA follows: TGTGCCAGCAGATCAACATGGAACACTGAAGCTTTCTTT. Translating gives CASRSTWNTEAFF.

Only a few counts were recorded for this clonotype. The J gene is TRBJ2-2, the V gene TRBV11-2; D is undetermined. This CDR3 has 13 amino acids. The V end was cut by 2 bases, the J end by 4 bases, with 5 bases between. Germline CDR1 is SGHAT and CDR2 is FQNNGV. CDR3 residues: CASSLITTGELFF. The CDR3 DNA is TGTGCCAGCAGCTTAATAACCACCGGGGAGCTGTTTTTT.

This clonotype was recorded many times. A junction end diverges from the germline sequence, so it may reflect a read error. The J gene is TRBJ2-1, the V gene TRBV20-1; 7 bases agree with TRBD2. This CDR3 is 11 amino acids long. Germline loops: CDR1 DFQATT, CDR2 SNEGSKA (reference sequence). DNA for the CDR3: TGTAGATCCGGGACTACCAATGAGCAGTTCTTC. Its protein product is CRSGTTNEQFF.

This clonotype was seen ten or more times. This chain joins TRBV20-1 and TRBJ1-1, with D unresolved. From germline, CDR1 is DFQATT and CDR2 SNEGSKA (reference sequence). CDR3 length: 14 amino acids. Trimming removed 1 base from V and 2 bases from J, with 11 bases in between. This CDR3 is CSARGGGSNTEAFF. The CDR3 DNA reads as TGCAGTGCTAGAGGGGGAGGGAGCAACACTGAAGCTTTCTTT.